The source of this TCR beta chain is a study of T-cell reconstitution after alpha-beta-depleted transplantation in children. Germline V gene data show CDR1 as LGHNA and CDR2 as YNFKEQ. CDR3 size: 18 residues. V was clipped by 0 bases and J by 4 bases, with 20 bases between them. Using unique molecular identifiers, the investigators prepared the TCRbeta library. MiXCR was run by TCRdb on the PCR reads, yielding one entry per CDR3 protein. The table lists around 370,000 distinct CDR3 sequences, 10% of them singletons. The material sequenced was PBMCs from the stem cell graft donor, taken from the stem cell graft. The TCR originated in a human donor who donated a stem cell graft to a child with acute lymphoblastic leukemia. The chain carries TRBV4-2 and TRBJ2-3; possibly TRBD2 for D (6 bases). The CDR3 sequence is CASSQEPLRGEVADTQYF. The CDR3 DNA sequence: TGTGCCAGCAGCCAAGAACCCCTTCGAGGGGAGGTTGCAGATACGCAGTATTTT.